This T cell receptor beta chain was recovered during a study of human T cells and chemical hapten exposure. General observations from the study: Versus controls, expanded TCRs had significantly more large CDR3 similarity clusters.

TCRdb re-called the RACE reads with MiXCR, one entry per CDR3 protein. The repertoire holds under 130,000 distinct CDR3 sequences, with 9.5% to 11% as singletons. As to time point: patch test 1, 2 weeks after DPC sensitization. Treatment noted: therapeutic diphenylcyclopropenone sensitization with weekly scalp DPC. The authors extracted total RNA from unfractionated whole blood. V lost 2 bases and J 3 bases, leaving 13 bases between the germline ends. CDR3 length: 14 residues. Germline V gene lookup returns CDR1 GTSNPN and CDR2 SVGIG (reference sequence). On this clonotype itself: No antigen is known for it.

The origin of this receptor is a middle-aged woman with alopecia areata. Some clones in this sample may be carry-over from other donors' samples. This sequence joins TRBV30 and TRBJ1-2, with TRBD1 as a possible D gene (6 bases). This sample comprised whole blood, obtained in connection with sensitization to the hapten diphenylcyclopropenone (DPC). In DNA, the CDR3 is TGTGCCTGGAGTACAGGGAAGTCGTACTATGGCTACACCTTC. As protein: CAWSTGKSYYGYTF.